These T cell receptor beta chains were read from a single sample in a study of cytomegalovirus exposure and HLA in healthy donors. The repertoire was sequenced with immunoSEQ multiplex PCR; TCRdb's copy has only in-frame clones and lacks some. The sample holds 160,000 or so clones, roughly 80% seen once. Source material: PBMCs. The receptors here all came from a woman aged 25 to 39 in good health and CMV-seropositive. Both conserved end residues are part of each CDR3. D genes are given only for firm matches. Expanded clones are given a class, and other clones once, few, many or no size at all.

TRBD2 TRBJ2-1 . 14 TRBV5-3 CARSLIASGSEQFF TGTGCCAGAAGCTTGATTGCTAGCGGCAGTGAGCAGTTCTTC
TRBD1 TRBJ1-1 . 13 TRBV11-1 CASTLDRDSEAFF TGTGCCAGCACCCTTGACCGGGACAGTGAAGCTTTCTTT
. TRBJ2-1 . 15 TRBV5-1 CASSLFRGTNNEQFF TGCGCCAGCAGCTTGTTTCGTGGCACTAACAATGAGCAGTTCTTC
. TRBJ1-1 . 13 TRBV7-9 CASSSQGNTEAFF TGTGCCAGCAGCTCACAGGGAAACACTGAGGCTTTCTTT
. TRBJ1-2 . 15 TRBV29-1 CSVPGLLAGGYGYTF TGCAGCGTTCCGGGTCTCCTCGCGGGTGGATATGGCTACACCTTC
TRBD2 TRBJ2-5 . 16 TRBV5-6 CASSQGLAGGRETQYF TGTGCCAGCAGCCAAGGACTAGCGGGGGGGCGTGAGACCCAGTACTTC
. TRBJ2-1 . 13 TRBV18 CASSPQGNPEQFF TGTGCCAGCTCACCCCAGGGGAATCCTGAGCAGTTCTTC
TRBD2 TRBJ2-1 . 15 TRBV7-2 CASSLKRGEGNEQFF TGTGCCAGCAGCTTGAAGCGGGGGGAGGGAAATGAGCAGTTCTTC
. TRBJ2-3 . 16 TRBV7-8 CASSPGSGGSRDTQYF TGTGCCAGCAGCCCCGGCTCGGGGGGCTCAAGAGATACGCAGTATTTT
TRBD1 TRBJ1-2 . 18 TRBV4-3 CASSQERGGRVHSYGYTF TGCGCCAGCAGCCAAGAAAGAGGGGGCAGGGTACATTCCTATGGCTACACCTTC
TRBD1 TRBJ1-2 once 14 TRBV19 CASSAGTGAYGYTF TGTGCCAGTAGTGCCGGGACAGGGGCCTATGGCTACACCTTC
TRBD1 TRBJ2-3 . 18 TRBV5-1 CASSLGVTGGAGADTQYF TGCGCCAGCAGCTTGGGGGTGACAGGGGGCGCCGGGGCAGATACGCAGTATTTT
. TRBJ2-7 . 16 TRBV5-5 CASSSAGSANSYEQYF TGTGCCAGCAGCTCTGCCGGGTCGGCTAACTCCTACGAGCAGTACTTC